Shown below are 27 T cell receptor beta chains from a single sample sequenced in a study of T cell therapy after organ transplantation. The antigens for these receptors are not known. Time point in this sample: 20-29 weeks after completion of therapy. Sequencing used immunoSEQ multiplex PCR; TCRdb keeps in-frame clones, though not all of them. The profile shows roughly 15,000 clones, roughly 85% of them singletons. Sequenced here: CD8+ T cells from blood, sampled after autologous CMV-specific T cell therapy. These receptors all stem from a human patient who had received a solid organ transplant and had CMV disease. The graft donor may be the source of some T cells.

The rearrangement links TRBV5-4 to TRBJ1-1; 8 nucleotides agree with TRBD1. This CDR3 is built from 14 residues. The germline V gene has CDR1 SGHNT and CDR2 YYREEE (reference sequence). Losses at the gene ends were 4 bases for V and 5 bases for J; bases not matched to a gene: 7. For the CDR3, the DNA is TGTGCCAGCAGCGCAGACAGGGGCCGGACTGAAGCTTTCTTT. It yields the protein CASSADRGRTEAFF.

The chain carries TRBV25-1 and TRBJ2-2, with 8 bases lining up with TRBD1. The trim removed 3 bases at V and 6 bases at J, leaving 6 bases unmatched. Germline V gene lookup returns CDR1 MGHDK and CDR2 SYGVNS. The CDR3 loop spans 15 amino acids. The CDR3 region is CASSDLTGEAGELFF. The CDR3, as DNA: TGTGCCAGCAGTGACCTGACAGGGGAAGCCGGGGAGCTGTTTTTT.

CDR3 loop: CASSRVLNTEAFF. The CDR3 DNA reads as TGTGCCAGCAGCAGGGTGTTGAACACTGAAGCTTTCTTT. V usage is TRBV7-9 and J usage is TRBJ1-1; D is unresolved. Germline V CDR1 and CDR2: SEHNR, FQNEAQ (reference sequence). Trimming took 5 bases from V and 0 from J, leaving 7 bases between them. The CDR3 totals 13 residues.

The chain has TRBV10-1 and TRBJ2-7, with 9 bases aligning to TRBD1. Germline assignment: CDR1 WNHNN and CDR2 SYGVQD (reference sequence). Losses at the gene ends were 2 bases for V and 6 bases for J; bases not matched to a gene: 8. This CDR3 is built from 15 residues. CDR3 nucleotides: TGCGCCAGCAGTGAGCAGACAGGGGGGCTCGTCGAGCAGTACTTC. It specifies CASSEQTGGLVEQYF.

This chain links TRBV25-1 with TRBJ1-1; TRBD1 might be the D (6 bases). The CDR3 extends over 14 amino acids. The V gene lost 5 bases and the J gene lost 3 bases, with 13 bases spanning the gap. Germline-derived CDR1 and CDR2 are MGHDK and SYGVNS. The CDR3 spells CASSYQGRDTEAFF. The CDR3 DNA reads TGTGCCAGCAGTTACCAGGGGAGGGACACTGAAGCTTTCTTT.

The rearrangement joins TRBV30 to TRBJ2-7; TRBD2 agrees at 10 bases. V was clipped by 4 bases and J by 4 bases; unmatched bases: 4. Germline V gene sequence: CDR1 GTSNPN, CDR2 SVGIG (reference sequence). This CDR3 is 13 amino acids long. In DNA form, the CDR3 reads TGTGCCTGGATGGTTAGCGGGAGGTACGAGCAGTACTTC. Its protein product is CAWMVSGRYEQYF.

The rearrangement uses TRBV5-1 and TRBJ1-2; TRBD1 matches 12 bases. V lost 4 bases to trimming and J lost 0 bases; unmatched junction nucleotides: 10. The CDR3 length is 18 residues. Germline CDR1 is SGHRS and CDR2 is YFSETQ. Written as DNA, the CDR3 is TGCGCCAGCAGCCCCCGTGGGACAGGGGGCGTCTCTAACTATGGCTACACCTTC. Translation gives CASSPRGTGGVSNYGYTF.

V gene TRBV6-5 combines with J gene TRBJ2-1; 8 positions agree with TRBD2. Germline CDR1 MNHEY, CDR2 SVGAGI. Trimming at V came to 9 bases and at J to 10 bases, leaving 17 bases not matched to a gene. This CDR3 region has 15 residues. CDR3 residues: CASQREPWGGKEQFF. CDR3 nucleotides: TGTGCCAGTCAGCGGGAGCCTTGGGGCGGTAAAGAGCAGTTCTTC.

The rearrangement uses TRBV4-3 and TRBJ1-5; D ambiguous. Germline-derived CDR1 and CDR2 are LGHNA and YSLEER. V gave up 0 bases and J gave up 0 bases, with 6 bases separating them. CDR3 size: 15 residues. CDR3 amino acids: CASSQDGYSNQPQHF. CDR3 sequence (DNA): TGCGCCAGCAGCCAAGATGGGTATAGCAATCAGCCCCAGCATTTT.

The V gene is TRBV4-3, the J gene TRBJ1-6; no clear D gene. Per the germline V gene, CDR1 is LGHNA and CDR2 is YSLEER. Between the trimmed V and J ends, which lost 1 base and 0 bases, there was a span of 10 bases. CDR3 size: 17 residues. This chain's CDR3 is CASSQGVRSSYNSPLHF. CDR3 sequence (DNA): TGCGCCAGCAGCCAAGGGGTCAGGAGCTCCTATAATTCACCCCTCCACTTT.

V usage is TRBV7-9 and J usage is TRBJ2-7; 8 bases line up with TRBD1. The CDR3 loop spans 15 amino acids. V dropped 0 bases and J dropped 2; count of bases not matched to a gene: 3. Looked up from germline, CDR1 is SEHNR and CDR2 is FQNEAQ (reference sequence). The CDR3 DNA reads TGTGCCAGCAGCTTAGCCCAGGGGGCCCCCTACGAGCAGTACTTC. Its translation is CASSLAQGAPYEQYF.

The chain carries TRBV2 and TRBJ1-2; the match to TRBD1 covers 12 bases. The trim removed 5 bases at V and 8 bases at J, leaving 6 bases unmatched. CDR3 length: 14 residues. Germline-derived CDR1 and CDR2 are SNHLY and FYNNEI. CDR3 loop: CASSTGTGGFGYTF. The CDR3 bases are TGTGCCAGCAGTACCGGGACAGGGGGCTTCGGCTACACCTTC.

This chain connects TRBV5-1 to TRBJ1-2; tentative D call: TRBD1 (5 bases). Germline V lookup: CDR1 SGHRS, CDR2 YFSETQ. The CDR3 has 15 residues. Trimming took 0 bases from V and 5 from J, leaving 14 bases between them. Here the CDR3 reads CASSLEPGIGYGYTF. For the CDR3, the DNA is TGCGCCAGCAGCTTGGAACCAGGGATTGGATATGGCTACACCTTC.

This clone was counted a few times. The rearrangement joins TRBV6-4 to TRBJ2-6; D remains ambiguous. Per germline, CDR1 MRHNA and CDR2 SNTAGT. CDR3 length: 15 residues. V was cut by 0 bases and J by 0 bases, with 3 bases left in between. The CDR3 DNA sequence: TGTGCCAGCAGTGACTCGTCCTCTGGGGCCAACGTCCTGACTTTC. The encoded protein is CASSDSSSGANVLTF.

The CDR3 coding sequence is TGCGCCAGCAGCCAAGATAGGGGGGGAACTGAAGCTTTCTTT. This sequence encodes CASSQDRGGTEAFF. This chain connects TRBV4-3 to TRBJ1-1; maybe TRBD1 (6 bases). The germline V gene has CDR1 LGHNA and CDR2 YSLEER. The CDR3 runs to 14 residues. Trimming shortened V by 0 bases and J by 5 bases, and 10 bases separated the two germline ends.

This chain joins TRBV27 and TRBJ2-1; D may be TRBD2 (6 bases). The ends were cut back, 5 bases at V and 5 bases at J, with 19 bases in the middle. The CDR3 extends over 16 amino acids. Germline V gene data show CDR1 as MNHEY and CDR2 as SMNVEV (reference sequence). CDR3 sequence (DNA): TGTGCCAGCAGTGAACCGGGACTCTCCCTCAACAATGAGCAGTTCTTC. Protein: CASSEPGLSLNNEQFF.

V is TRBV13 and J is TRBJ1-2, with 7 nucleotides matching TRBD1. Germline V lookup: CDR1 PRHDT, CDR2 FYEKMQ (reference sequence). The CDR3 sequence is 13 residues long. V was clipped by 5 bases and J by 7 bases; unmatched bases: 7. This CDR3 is CASSGGQYGGYTF. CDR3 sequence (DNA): TGTGCCAGCAGCGGGGGACAGTACGGTGGCTACACCTTC.

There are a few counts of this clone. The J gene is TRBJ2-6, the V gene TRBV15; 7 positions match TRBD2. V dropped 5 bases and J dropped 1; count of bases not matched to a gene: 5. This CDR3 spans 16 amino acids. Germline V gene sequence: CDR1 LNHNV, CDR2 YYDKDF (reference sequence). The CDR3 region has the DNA TGTGCCACCAGCGGAGGGCGGGGGTCTGGGGCCAACGTCCTGACTTTC. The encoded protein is CATSGGRGSGANVLTF.

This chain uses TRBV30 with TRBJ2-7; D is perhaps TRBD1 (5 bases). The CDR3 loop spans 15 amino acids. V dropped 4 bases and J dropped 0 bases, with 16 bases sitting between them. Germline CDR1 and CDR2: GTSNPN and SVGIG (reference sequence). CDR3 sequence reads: CAWNHMQGSSYEQYF. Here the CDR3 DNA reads TGTGCCTGGAACCATATGCAGGGAAGCTCCTACGAGCAGTACTTC.

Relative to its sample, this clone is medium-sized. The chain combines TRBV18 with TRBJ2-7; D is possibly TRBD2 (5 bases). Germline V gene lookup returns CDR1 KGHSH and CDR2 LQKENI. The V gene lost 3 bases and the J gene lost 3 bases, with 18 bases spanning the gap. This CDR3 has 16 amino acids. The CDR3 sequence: CASSPPYPQRHYEQYF. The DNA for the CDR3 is TGTGCCAGCTCACCTCCCTATCCACAGCGGCACTACGAGCAGTACTTC.

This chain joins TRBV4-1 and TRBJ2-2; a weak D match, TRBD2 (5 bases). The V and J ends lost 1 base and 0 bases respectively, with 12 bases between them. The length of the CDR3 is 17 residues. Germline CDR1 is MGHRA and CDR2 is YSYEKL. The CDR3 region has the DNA TGCGCCAGCAGCCAAGCCGAGGGAATTCCGAACACCGGGGAGCTGTTTTTT. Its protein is CASSQAEGIPNTGELFF.

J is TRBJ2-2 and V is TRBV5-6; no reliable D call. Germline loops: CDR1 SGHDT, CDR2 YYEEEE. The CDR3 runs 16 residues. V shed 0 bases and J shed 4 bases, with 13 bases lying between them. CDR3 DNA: TGTGCCAGCAGCTTGGTGAACCTGCGAGGCACCGGGGAGCTGTTTTTT. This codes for CASSLVNLRGTGELFF. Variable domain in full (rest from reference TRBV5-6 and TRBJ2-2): DAGVTQSPTHLIKTRGQQVTLRCSPKSGHDTVSWYQQALGQGPQFIFQYYEEEERQRGNFPDRFSGHQFPNYSSELNVNALLLGDSALYLCASSLVNLRGTGELFFGEGSRLTVL.

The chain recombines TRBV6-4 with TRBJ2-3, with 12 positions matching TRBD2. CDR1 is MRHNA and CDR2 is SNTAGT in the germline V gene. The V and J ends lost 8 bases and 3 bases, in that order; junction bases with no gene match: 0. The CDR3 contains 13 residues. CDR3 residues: CASGTSGTDTQYF. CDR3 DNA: TGTGCCAGCGGGACTAGCGGGACAGATACGCAGTATTTT.

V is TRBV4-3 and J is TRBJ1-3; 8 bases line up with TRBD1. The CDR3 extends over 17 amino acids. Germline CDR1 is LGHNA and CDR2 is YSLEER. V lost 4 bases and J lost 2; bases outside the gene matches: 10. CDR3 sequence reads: CASSPDPGGATGNTIYF. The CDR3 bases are TGCGCCAGCAGCCCAGACCCAGGGGGCGCGACTGGAAACACCATATATTTT.

The CDR3 spells CASSYRNGVNEKLFF. The CDR3 DNA follows: TGTGCCAGCAGTTATCGTAACGGGGTTAATGAAAAACTGTTTTTT. The chain recombines TRBV6-5 with TRBJ1-4; D ambiguous. Germline V gives CDR1 MNHEY, CDR2 SVGAGI. V gave up 3 bases and J gave up 4 bases, with 12 bases separating them. The CDR3 sequence is 15 residues long.

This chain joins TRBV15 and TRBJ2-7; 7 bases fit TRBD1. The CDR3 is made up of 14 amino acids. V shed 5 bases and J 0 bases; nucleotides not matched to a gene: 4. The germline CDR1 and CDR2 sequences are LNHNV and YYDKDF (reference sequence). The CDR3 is CATSGRQGSYEQYF. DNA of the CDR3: TGTGCCACCAGCGGACGACAGGGCTCCTACGAGCAGTACTTC.

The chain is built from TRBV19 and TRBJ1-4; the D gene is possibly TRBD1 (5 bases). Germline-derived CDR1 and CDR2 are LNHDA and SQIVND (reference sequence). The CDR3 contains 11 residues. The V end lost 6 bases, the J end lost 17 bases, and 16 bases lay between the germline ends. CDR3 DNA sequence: TGTGCCAGTAGCTTGGGACTACGAGGCTTTTTT. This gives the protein CASSLGLRGFF.